This TCR beta chain was identified in a study of blood T cell repertoires in COVID-19. Overall study context: Italy, Spain and the United States were the sources of the convalescent and acute COVID-19 samples.

Source study methods: The authors estimated nucleated cell counts from reference gene primer amplification. The protocol was immunoSEQ multiplex PCR, while the TCRdb copy is restricted to in-frame clones and leaves out a portion. D and trimming were read from the DNA, whereas the V and J calls and clone size are those reported in that table. Of 200,000 to 300,000 clones in the sample, over 80% were seen once. V lost 3 bases, J lost 7 bases, and 12 bases lay in between. The CDR3 totals 13 residues. Exposed participants came across a COVID-19 case within 2 weeks before study entry. This receptor was taken from a woman aged 40 to 55 who had been exposed to COVID-19. This rearrangement joins TRBV12-3 or TRBV12-4 to TRBJ1-2; no firm D call. The sample comprised PBMCs or T cells enriched from blood (not recorded which). CDR3 DNA: TGTGCCAGCAGTTTTTCGGTCGCGAGTGGCTACACCTTC. Translated: CASSFSVASGYTF.